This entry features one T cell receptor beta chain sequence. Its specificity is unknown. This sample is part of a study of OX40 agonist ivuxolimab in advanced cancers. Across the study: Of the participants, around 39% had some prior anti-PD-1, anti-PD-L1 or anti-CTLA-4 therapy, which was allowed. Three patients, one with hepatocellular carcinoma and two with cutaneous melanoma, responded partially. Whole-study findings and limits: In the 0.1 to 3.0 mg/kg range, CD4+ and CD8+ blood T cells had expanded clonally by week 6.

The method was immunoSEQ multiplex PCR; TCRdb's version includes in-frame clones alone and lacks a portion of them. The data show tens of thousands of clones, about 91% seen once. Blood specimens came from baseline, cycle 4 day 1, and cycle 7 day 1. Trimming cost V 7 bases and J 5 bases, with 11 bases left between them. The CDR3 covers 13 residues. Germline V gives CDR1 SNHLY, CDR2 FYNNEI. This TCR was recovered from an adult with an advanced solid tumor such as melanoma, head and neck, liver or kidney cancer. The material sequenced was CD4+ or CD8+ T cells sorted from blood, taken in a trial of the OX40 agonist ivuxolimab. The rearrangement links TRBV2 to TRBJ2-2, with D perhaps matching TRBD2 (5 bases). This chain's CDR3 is CASNREKTGELFF. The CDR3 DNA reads TGTGCCAGCAACCGGGAAAAGACCGGGGAGCTGTTTTTT. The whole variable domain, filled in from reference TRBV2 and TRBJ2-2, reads EPEVTQTPSHQVTQMGQEVILRCVPISNHLYFYWYRQILGQKVEFLVSFYNNEISEKSEIFDDQFSVERPDGSNFTLKIRSTKLEDSAMYFCASNREKTGELFFGEGSRLTVL.